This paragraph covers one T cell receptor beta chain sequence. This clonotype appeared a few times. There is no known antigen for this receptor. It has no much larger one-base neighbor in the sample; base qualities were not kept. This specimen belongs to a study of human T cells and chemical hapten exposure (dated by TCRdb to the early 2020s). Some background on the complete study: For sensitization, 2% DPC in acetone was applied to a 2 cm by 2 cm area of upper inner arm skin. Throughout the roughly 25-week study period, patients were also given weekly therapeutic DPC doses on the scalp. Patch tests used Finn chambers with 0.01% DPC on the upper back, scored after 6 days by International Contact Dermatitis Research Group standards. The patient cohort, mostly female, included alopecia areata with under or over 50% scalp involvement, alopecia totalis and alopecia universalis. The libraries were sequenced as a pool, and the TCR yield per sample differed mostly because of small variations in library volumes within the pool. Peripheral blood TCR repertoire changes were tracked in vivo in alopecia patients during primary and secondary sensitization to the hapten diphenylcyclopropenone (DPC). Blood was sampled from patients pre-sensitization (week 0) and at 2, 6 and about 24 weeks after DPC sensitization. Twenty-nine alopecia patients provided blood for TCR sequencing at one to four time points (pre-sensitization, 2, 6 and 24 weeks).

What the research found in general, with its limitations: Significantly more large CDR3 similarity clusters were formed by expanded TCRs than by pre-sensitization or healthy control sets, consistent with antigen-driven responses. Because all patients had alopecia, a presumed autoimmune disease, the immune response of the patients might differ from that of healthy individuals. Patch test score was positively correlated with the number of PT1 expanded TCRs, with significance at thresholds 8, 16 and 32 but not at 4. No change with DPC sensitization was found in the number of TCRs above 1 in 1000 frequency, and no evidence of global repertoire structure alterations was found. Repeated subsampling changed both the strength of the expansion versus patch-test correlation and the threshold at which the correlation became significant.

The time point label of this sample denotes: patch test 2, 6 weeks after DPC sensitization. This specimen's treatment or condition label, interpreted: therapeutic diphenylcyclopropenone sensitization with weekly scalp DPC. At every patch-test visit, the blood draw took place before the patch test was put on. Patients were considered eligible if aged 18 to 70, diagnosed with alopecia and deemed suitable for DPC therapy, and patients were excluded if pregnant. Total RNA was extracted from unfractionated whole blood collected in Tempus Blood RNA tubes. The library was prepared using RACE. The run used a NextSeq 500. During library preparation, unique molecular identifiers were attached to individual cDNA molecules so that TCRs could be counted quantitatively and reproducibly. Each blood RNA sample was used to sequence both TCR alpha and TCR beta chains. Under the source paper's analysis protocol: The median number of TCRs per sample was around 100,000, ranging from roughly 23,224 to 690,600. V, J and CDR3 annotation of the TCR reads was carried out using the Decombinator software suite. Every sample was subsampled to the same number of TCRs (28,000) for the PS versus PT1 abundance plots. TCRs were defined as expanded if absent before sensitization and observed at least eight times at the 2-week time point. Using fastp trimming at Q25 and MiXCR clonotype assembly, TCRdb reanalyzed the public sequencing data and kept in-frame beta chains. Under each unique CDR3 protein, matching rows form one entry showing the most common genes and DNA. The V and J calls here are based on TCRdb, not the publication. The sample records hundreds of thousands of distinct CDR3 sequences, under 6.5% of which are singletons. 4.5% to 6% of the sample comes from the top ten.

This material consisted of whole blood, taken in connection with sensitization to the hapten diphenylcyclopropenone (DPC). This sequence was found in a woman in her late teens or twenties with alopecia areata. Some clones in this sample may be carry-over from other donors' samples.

The DNA reads TGTGCCAGCAGAGACGGGGCCCAAGAGACCCAGTACTTC. It translates as CASRDGAQETQYF. This sequence uses TRBV7-2 and TRBJ2-5, with the D call perhaps TRBD1 or TRBD2, as 5 bases match in each case. CDR1 and CDR2 are read off the germline V gene as SGHTA and FQGNSA. The CDR3, cysteine through phenylalanine, is 13 amino acids long. The sequence is cut down to CDR3 DNA, 39 bases in frame from base 1. At the junction V is shortened by 6 bases and J by 1 base, with 9 bases in between.